This TCR beta chain was observed in a study of T-cell memory formation after mild COVID-19. Study-wide points: The study found contracting CD4+ clones mainly in CM and EM and contracting CD8+ clones in EMRA.

This clonotype was counted between two and nine times. Antigen unknown. J gave up 4 bases and V 5 bases, and 2 bases lay outside the gene matches. This CDR3 spans 14 amino acids. CDR1 is SEHNR and CDR2 is FQNEAQ in the germline V gene (reference sequence). After 5'RACE with constant-segment primers, TCR alpha and TCR beta cDNA libraries carrying sample barcodes and UMIs were obtained. TCRdb analysed the 5' RACE reads with MiXCR anew, one entry per CDR3 protein. Of 500,000 to 650,000 distinct CDR3 sequences detected, about a fifth appear once; the ten largest clones hold roughly 8.1%. The chain couples TRBV7-9 to TRBJ2-1; 10 positions match TRBD2. The clonotype was recovered from an adult woman who had mild COVID-19 (a few samples of this study predate the infection). Cell type and time point are not known. Source material: PBMCs or a T cell subset sorted from them (not recorded which). The CDR3 DNA reads TGTGCCAGCAGCCTACTAGCGGGATACAATGAGCAGTTCTTC. Residues: CASSLLAGYNEQFF. The variable domain in full, completed from reference TRBV7-9 and TRBJ2-1, reads DTGVSQNPRHKITKRGQNVTFRCDPISEHNRLYWYRQTLGQGPEFLTYFQNEAQLEKSRLLSDRFSAERPKGSFSTLEIQRTEQGDSAMYLCASSLLAGYNEQFFGPGTRLTVL.